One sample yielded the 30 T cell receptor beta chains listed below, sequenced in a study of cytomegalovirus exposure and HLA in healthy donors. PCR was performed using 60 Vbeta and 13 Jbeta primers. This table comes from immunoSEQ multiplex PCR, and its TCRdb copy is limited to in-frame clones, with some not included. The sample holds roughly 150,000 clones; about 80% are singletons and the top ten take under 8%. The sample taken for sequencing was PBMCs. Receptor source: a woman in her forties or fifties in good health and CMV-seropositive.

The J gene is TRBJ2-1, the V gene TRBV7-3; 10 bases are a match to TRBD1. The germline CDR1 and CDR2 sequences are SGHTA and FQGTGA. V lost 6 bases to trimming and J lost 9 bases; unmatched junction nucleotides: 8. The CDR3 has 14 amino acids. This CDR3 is CASSSGTGDSEQFF. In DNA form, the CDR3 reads TGTGCCAGCAGTTCCGGGACAGGGGACAGTGAGCAGTTCTTC.

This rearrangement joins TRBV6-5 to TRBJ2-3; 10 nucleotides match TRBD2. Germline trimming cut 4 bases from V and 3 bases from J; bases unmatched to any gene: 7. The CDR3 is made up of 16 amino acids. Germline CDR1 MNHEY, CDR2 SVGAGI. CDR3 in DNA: TGTGCCAGCAGTTGCCTACTAGCGGGGATAACAGATACGCAGTATTTT. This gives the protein CASSCLLAGITDTQYF.

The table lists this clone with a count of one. In nucleotides, the CDR3 is TGTGCCAGCAGCTTGAATAGCCGGGACGAGCAGTACTTC. Encoded protein: CASSLNSRDEQYF. The chain recombines TRBV7-2 with TRBJ2-7, with D unclear. The germline CDR1 and CDR2 sequences are SGHTA and FQGNSA. The CDR3 sequence is 13 residues long. V lost 3 bases and J 5 bases, leaving 11 bases between the germline ends.

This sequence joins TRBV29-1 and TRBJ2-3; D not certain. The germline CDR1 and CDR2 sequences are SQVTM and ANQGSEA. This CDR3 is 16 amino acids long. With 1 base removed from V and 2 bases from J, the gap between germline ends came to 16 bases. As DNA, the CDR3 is TGCAGCGTTGAAGGAGACACCACCTCATTCACAGATACGCAGTATTTT. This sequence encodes CSVEGDTTSFTDTQYF.

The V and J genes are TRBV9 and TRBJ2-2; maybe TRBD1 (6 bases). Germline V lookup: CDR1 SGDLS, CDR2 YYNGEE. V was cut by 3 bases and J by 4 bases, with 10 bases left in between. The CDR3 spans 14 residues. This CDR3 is CASSATGSTGELFF. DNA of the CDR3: TGTGCCAGCAGCGCGACAGGAAGCACCGGGGAGCTGTTTTTT.

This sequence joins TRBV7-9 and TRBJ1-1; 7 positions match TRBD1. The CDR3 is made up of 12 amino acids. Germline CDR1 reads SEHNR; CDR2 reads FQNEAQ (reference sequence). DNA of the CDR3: TGTGCGAGTAGGGGGCGCGACACTGAAGCTTTCTTT. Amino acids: CASRGRDTEAFF.

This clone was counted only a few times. The CDR3 loop is CASRSTTGNRGYTF. CDR3 sequence (DNA): TGTGCCAGCAGGTCAACGACAGGGAACCGAGGCTACACCTTC. The V gene is TRBV6-5, the J gene TRBJ1-2; TRBD1 agrees at 7 bases. There are 14 residues in the CDR3. J was trimmed by 8 bases and V by 6 bases; bases with no gene match: 12. Germline-derived CDR1 and CDR2 are MNHEY and SVGAGI.

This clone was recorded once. The CDR3 coding sequence is TGTGCCAGCAGCTTAGCGCAAAACAGGGGAGGCTATGGCTACACCTTC. Amino acids: CASSLAQNRGGYGYTF. The rearrangement links TRBV7-2 to TRBJ1-2, with TRBD1 matching 7 bases. The CDR3 has 16 amino acids. V lost 0 bases and J lost 4; bases outside the gene matches: 8. Per the germline V gene, CDR1 is SGHTA and CDR2 is FQGNSA.

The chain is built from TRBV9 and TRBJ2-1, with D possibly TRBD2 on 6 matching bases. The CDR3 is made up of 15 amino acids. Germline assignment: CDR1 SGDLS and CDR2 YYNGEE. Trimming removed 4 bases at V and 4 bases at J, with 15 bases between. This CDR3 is CASSPRDLEYNEQFF. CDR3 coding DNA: TGTGCCAGCAGCCCCCGGGACTTAGAATACAATGAGCAGTTCTTC.

CDR3 region: CASSQGLAVETQYF. DNA of the CDR3: TGCGCCAGCAGCCAAGGGCTAGCAGTAGAGACCCAGTACTTC. The chain employs TRBV4-1 and TRBJ2-5; a possible D gene is TRBD2 (5 bases). The germline CDR1 and CDR2 sequences are MGHRA and YSYEKL. The CDR3 covers 14 residues. The ends were cut back, 1 base at V and 4 bases at J, with 10 bases in the middle.

For the CDR3, the DNA is TGTGCCAGCTCACCTCGTAGCAACAATGAGCAGTTCTTC. This codes for CASSPRSNNEQFF. This sequence joins TRBV18 and TRBJ2-1, with D unresolved. CDR1 and CDR2 from the germline V gene are KGHSH and LQKENI. The CDR3 sequence is 13 residues long. V was trimmed by 3 bases and J by 5 bases, leaving 8 bases between them.

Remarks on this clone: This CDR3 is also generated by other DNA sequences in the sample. The CDR3 DNA reads as TGTGCCAGTAGTACTAGCTATGGCTACACCTTC. This codes for CASSTSYGYTF. The chain is built from TRBV19 and TRBJ1-2, with D unresolved. V lost 4 bases and J 4 bases, leaving 4 bases between the germline ends. The CDR3 consists of 11 residues. Germline V gene sequence: CDR1 LNHDA, CDR2 SQIVND (reference sequence).

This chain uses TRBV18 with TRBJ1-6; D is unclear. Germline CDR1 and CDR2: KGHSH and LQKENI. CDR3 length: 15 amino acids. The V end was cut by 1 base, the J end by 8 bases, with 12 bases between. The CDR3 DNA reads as TGTGCCAGCTCACCACTTTCGAGCCGGGATTCACCCCTCCACTTT. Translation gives CASSPLSSRDSPLHF.

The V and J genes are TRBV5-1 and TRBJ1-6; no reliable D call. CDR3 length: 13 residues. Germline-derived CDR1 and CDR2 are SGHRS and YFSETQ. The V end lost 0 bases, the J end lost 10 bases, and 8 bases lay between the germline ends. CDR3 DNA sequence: TGCGCCAGCAGCTTGGCGGGGTACTCACCCCTCCACTTT. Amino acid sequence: CASSLAGYSPLHF.

The CDR3: CALGQDGYTF. DNA for the CDR3: TGTGCCCTGGGACAGGATGGCTACACCTTC. This chain links TRBV30 with TRBJ1-2; the match to TRBD1 covers 8 bases. From germline, CDR1 is GTSNPN and CDR2 SVGIG (reference sequence). The length of the CDR3 is 10 residues. The ends lost 8 bases at V and 6 bases at J; junction bases unmatched: 2.

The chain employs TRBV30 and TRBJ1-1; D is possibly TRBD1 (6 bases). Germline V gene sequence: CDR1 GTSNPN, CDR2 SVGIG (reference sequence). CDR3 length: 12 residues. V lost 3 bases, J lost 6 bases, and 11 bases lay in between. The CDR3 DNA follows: TGTGCCTGGAGCCCAGGGGTCCCTGAAGCTTTCTTT. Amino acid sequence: CAWSPGVPEAFF.

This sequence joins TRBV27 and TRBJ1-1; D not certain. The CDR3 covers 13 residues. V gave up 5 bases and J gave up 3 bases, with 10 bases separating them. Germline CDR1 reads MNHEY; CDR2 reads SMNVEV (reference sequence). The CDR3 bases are TGTGCCAGCAGTGGTCTTCGGGACACTGAAGCTTTCTTT. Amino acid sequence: CASSGLRDTEAFF.

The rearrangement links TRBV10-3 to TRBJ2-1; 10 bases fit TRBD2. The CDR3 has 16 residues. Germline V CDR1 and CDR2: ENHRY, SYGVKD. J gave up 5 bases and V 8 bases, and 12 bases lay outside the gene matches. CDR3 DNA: TGTGCCATCTCCTTTAAGGCTAGCGGGGGACACAATGAGCAGTTCTTC. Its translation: CAISFKASGGHNEQFF.

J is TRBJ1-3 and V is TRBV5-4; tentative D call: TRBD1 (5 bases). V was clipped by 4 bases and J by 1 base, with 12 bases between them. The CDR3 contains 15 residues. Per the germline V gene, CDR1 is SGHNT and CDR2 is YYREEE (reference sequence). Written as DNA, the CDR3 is TGTGCCAGCAGCCGGGCGGGGGGATCTGGAAACACCATATATTTT. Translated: CASSRAGGSGNTIYF.

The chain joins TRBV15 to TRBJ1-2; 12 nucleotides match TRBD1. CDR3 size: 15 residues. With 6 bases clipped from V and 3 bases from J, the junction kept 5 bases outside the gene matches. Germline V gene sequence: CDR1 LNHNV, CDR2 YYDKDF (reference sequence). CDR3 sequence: CATRSGTGGHYGYTF. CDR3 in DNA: TGTGCCACCAGAAGCGGGACAGGGGGCCACTATGGCTACACCTTC.

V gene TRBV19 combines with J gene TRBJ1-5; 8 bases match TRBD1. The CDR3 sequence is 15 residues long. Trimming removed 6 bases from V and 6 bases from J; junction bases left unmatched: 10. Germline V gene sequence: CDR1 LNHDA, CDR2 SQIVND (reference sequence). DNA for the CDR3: TGTGCCAGTAGCCCGACAGGGGTTCAGGGTCAGCCCCAGCATTTT. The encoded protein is CASSPTGVQGQPQHF.

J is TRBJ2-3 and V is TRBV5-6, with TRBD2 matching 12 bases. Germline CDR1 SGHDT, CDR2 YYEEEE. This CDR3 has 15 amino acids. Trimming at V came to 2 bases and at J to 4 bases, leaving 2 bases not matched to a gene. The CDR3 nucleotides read TGTGCCAGCAGCTTACTAGCGGGGGGATCAGATACGCAGTATTTT. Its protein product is CASSLLAGGSDTQYF.

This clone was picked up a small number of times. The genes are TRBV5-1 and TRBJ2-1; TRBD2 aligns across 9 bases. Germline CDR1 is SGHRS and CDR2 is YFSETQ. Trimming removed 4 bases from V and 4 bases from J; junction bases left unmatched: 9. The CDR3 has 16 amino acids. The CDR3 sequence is CASSTVAGADYNEQFF. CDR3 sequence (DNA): TGCGCCAGCAGCACCGTAGCGGGGGCCGATTACAATGAGCAGTTCTTC.

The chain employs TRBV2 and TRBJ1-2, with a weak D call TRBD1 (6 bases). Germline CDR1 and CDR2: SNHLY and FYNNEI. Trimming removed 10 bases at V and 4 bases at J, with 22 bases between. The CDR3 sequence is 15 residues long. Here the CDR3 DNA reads TGTGCCACCTACAGGGAACGCACGTCCGGCTATGGCTACACCTTC. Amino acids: CATYRERTSGYGYTF.

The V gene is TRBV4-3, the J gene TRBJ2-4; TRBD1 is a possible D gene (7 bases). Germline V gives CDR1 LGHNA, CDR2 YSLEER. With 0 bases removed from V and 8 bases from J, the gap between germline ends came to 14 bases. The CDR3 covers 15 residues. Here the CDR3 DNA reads TGCGCCAGCAGCCAAGACCCCAGGGGGGCGGACATTCAGTACTTC. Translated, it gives CASSQDPRGADIQYF.

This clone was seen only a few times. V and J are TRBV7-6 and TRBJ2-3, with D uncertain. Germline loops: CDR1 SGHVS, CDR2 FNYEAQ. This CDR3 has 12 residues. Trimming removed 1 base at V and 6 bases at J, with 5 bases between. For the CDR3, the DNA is TGTGCCAGCAGCTTAGGGCCCGATACGCAGTATTTT. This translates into CASSLGPDTQYF.

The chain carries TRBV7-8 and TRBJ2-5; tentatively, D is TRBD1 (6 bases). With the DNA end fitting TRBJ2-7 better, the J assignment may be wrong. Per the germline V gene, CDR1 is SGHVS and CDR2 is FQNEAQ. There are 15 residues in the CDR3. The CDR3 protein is CASSLIRLGGYEQYF. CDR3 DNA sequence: TGTGCCAGCAGCTTGATACGGCTAGGGGGCTACGAGCAGTACTTC.

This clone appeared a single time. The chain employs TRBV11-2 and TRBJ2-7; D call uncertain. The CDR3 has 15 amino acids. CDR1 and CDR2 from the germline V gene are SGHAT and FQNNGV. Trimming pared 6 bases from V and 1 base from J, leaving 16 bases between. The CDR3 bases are TGTGCCAGCAGTCTGAGACGTTCCGGGTCCTACGAGCAGTACTTC. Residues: CASSLRRSGSYEQYF.

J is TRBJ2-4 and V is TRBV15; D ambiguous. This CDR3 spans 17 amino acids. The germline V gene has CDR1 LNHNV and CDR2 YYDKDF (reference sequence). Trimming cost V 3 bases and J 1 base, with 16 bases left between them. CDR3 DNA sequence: TGTGCCACCAGCAGTCCCGCCCTAGGCCCGGCCAAAAACATTCAGTACTTC. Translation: CATSSPALGPAKNIQYF.

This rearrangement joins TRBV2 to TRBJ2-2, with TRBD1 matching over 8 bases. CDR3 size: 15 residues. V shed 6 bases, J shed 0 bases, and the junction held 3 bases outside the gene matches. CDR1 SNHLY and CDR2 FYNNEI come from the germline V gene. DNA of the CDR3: TGTGCCAGCAGGGCACAGGGGGCGAACACCGGGGAGCTGTTTTTT. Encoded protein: CASRAQGANTGELFF.